Below are 31 T cell receptor beta chains sequenced from a single sample in a study of blood T cell repertoires in COVID-19. The method was immunoSEQ multiplex PCR; TCRdb's version includes in-frame clones alone and lacks a portion of them. This sample has 200,000 to 250,000 clones, with around 86% found just once. The sequenced material came from PBMCs or T cells enriched from blood (not recorded which). These receptors all stem from a man aged 25-45 years in a cohort exposed to, infected with or recovered from COVID-19 (not recorded which).

In nucleotides, the CDR3 is TGTGCCAGCAGCCCTAGCGGGAGTCAAATTTATGAGCAGTTCTTC. It codes for CASSPSGSQIYEQFF. This chain connects TRBV7-9 to TRBJ2-1, with 10 bases identical to TRBD2. Germline lookup yields CDR1 SEHNR and CDR2 FQNEAQ (reference sequence). With 5 bases clipped from V and 8 bases from J, the junction kept 9 bases outside the gene matches. The CDR3 spans 15 residues.

The V gene is TRBV28, the J gene TRBJ1-5; D perhaps matches TRBD1 (5 bases). Germline CDR1 MDHEN, CDR2 SYDVKM. This CDR3 has 15 amino acids. V dropped 0 bases and J dropped 0 bases, with 6 bases sitting between them. Here the CDR3 DNA reads TGTGCCAGCAGTTTATGGGGGGGTAGCAATCAGCCCCAGCATTTT. Protein product: CASSLWGGSNQPQHF.

The CDR3 DNA reads as TGTGCCATCAAAAAGAGTAGCGGGAGCACAGATACGCAGTATTTT. Encoded protein: CAIKKSSGSTDTQYF. The chain uses TRBV10-3 and TRBJ2-3; 7 bases match TRBD2. Germline V gene data show CDR1 as ENHRY and CDR2 as SYGVKD. The CDR3 runs to 15 residues. The trim removed 7 bases at V and 0 bases at J, leaving 7 bases unmatched.

This chain links TRBV27 with TRBJ2-1; D possibly corresponds to TRBD1 (6 bases). There are 16 residues in the CDR3. Trimming left V 4 bases short and J 0 bases short, with 13 bases between. Germline V gene sequence: CDR1 MNHEY, CDR2 SMNVEV (reference sequence). The CDR3 here is CASSSRTANSYNEQFF. CDR3 DNA: TGTGCCAGCAGTTCAAGGACAGCCAACTCCTACAATGAGCAGTTCTTC.

V gene TRBV4-3 combines with J gene TRBJ1-1; 7 bases are shared with TRBD1. V gave up 3 bases and J gave up 7 bases; unmatched junction bases: 11. The CDR3 runs 15 residues. From germline, CDR1 is LGHNA and CDR2 YSLEER. The CDR3 nucleotides read TGCGCCAGCAGCCAGCCCCGACAGGGAGGTGTTGAAGCTTTCTTT. It yields the protein CASSQPRQGGVEAFF.

The chain recombines TRBV19 with TRBJ2-2, with TRBD2 matching over 8 bases. The CDR3 consists of 15 residues. The germline gives CDR1 LNHDA, CDR2 SQIVND (reference sequence). V was clipped by 5 bases and J by 0 bases; unmatched bases: 2. As DNA, the CDR3 is TGTGCCAGTAGTGTAGCGGGAACGAACACCGGGGAGCTGTTTTTT. Amino acid sequence: CASSVAGTNTGELFF.

V gene TRBV10-3 combines with J gene TRBJ1-2, with D perhaps matching TRBD1 (5 bases). V dropped 2 bases and J dropped 8 bases, with 21 bases sitting between them. CDR1 ENHRY and CDR2 SYGVKD come from the germline V gene. The CDR3 runs 16 residues. CDR3 sequence reads: CAISEGSTVSRKGYTF. Here the CDR3 DNA reads TGTGCCATCAGTGAGGGATCGACAGTTTCTAGGAAGGGCTACACCTTC.

This chain connects TRBV28 to TRBJ1-2; no firm D call. CDR1 and CDR2 from the germline V gene are MDHEN and SYDVKM. V was shortened by 6 bases and J by 8 bases, with 16 bases between the two germline ends. This CDR3 has 13 residues. The CDR3 nucleotides read TGTGCCAGCAGGACGACGGGGAGGGCAGGCTACACCTTC. Protein: CASRTTGRAGYTF.

The J gene is TRBJ1-2, the V gene TRBV27; D gene uncertain. V was cut by 3 bases and J by 8 bases, with 13 bases left in between. Germline CDR1 and CDR2: MNHEY and SMNVEV (reference sequence). The CDR3 runs to 13 residues. CDR3 sequence reads: CASSLGRLNGYTF. DNA for the CDR3: TGTGCCAGCAGTTTGGGCAGGTTGAACGGCTACACCTTC.

This clone was counted once. The chain has TRBV2 and TRBJ2-5; 9 nucleotides match TRBD2. The germline gives CDR1 SNHLY, CDR2 FYNNEI. The CDR3 runs 14 residues. With V trimmed by 7 bases and J by 5 bases, 8 bases remained unmatched. CDR3 DNA sequence: TGTGCCAGCAAGGGCGGGAGGGCCTGGGAGACCCAGTACTTC. Its protein product is CASKGGRAWETQYF.

The chain joins TRBV5-6 to TRBJ1-2; no clear D gene. Trimming stripped 9 bases from V and 4 bases from J, with 28 bases between. CDR3 length: 17 residues. Germline CDR1 reads SGHDT; CDR2 reads YYEEEE. The CDR3 spells CATNKGTRNPGVYGYTF. CDR3 nucleotides: TGTGCCACCAACAAAGGCACCCGAAACCCCGGGGTCTATGGCTACACCTTC.

The chain recombines TRBV28 with TRBJ2-3; TRBD2 agrees at 8 bases. Germline trimming cut 7 bases from V and 4 bases from J; bases unmatched to any gene: 13. Germline V gives CDR1 MDHEN, CDR2 SYDVKM. The CDR3 covers 16 residues. The CDR3 loop is CASTSERASGSDTQYF. CDR3 bases: TGTGCCAGCACCTCAGAGAGGGCTAGCGGGTCAGATACGCAGTATTTT.

V gene TRBV11-2 combines with J gene TRBJ2-2; 14 positions match TRBD2. This CDR3 is 18 amino acids long. Trimming at V came to 4 bases and at J to 1 base, leaving 5 bases not matched to a gene. The germline CDR1 and CDR2 sequences are SGHAT and FQNNGV. This chain's CDR3 is CASSSPGLAGGNTGELFF. DNA of the CDR3: TGTGCCAGCAGCTCCCCCGGACTAGCGGGAGGGAACACCGGGGAGCTGTTTTTT.

The J gene is TRBJ2-2, the V gene TRBV7-9; perhaps TRBD2 as D (5 bases). Germline V gives CDR1 SEHNR, CDR2 FQNEAQ (reference sequence). Trimming took 5 bases from V and 4 from J, leaving 14 bases between them. The CDR3 runs 15 residues. The CDR3 coding sequence is TGTGCCAGCAGCACTTCCGAGCGGAGCACCGGGGAGCTGTTTTTT. Translated, it gives CASSTSERSTGELFF.

This chain uses TRBV11-3 with TRBJ2-3, with D tentatively TRBD1 (6 bases). V dropped 1 base and J dropped 2 bases, with 10 bases sitting between them. CDR3 length: 15 amino acids. The V gene's germline CDR1 is SGHNT and CDR2 YENEEA. This chain's CDR3 is CASSLAGEPTDTQYF. DNA for the CDR3: TGTGCCAGCAGCTTAGCAGGGGAACCCACAGATACGCAGTATTTT.

In its sample, this clone was seen a few times. The chain is built from TRBV28 and TRBJ1-5, with D possibly being TRBD1 (5 bases). Germline CDR1 reads MDHEN; CDR2 reads SYDVKM. V lost 7 bases to trimming and J lost 6 bases, with 16 bases between them. CDR3 length equals 14 residues. The CDR3 reads CASTRSGDSQPQHF. CDR3 DNA: TGTGCCAGCACCCGATCGGGGGATAGTCAGCCCCAGCATTTT.

The J gene is TRBJ2-7, the V gene TRBV5-1, with 10 bases fitting TRBD2. V lost 2 bases to trimming and J lost 5 bases; unmatched junction nucleotides: 10. The germline V gene encodes CDR1 SGHRS and CDR2 YFSETQ. This CDR3 has 16 amino acids. The CDR3 coding sequence is TGCGCCAGCAGCTTTCCCCCAGCGGGAGGGGGACACGAGCAGTACTTC. The encoded protein is CASSFPPAGGGHEQYF.

The DNA of the CDR3 is TGTGCCAGCAGCTTAGGCAGCGCCAATGAGCAGTTCTTC. It translates to CASSLGSANEQFF. V gene TRBV11-3 combines with J gene TRBJ2-1; D is uncertain. V lost 1 base, J lost 6 bases, and 7 bases lay in between. The germline V gene has CDR1 SGHNT and CDR2 YENEEA. The CDR3 runs 13 residues.

The CDR3 DNA reads TGTGCCAGCAGCTTCCTTCAGGCGGGAGCCTACGAGCAGTACTTC. It translates to CASSFLQAGAYEQYF. The chain links TRBV11-2 to TRBJ2-7; 7 bases agree with TRBD2. The V and J ends lost 3 bases and 2 bases, in that order; junction bases with no gene match: 7. CDR1 is SGHAT, CDR2 FQNNGV, per germline. The CDR3 consists of 15 residues.

The chain employs TRBV5-1 and TRBJ1-1; tentatively, D is TRBD1 (5 bases). V lost 0 bases and J 1 base, leaving 10 bases between the germline ends. CDR1 is SGHRS, CDR2 YFSETQ, per germline. This CDR3 contains 15 residues. The CDR3 is CASSLVGHPNTEAFF. In nucleotides, the CDR3 is TGCGCCAGCAGCTTGGTTGGACACCCGAACACTGAAGCTTTCTTT.

The chain uses TRBV10-3 and TRBJ2-3; 12 bases fit TRBD2. V shed 1 base and J 4 bases; nucleotides not matched to a gene: 6. This CDR3 spans 17 amino acids. Germline loops: CDR1 ENHRY, CDR2 SYGVKD. The CDR3 DNA reads TGTGCCATCAGTGAGTTCCCTAGCGGGAGGGCTCCAGATACGCAGTATTTT. Amino acids: CAISEFPSGRAPDTQYF.

The rearrangement links TRBV5-1 to TRBJ2-3; D may be TRBD1 (6 bases). This CDR3 is built from 15 residues. V was cut by 7 bases and J by 0 bases, with 15 bases left in between. Germline V gene data show CDR1 as SGHRS and CDR2 as YFSETQ. CDR3 amino acids: CASGIRTVSTDTQYF. DNA for the CDR3: TGCGCCAGCGGTATTAGGACAGTGAGCACAGATACGCAGTATTTT.

The rearrangement joins TRBV7-9 to TRBJ2-5; weak D call: TRBD1 (5 bases). V dropped 5 bases and J dropped 4 bases, with 11 bases sitting between them. CDR3 length: 13 residues. CDR1 and CDR2 (germline): SEHNR, FQNEAQ (reference sequence). This chain's CDR3 is CASSPSGIETQYF. CDR3 DNA sequence: TGTGCCAGCAGCCCGTCAGGGATAGAGACCCAGTACTTC.

This chain uses TRBV7-3 with TRBJ2-3, with TRBD1 matching over 7 bases. The V segment lost 6 bases and the J segment 0 bases; nucleotides outside the gene matches: 6. Germline V lookup: CDR1 SGHTA, CDR2 FQGTGA. The CDR3 spans 15 residues. CDR3 DNA sequence: TGTGCCAGCAGTCCCGGGACAGTAAGCACAGATACGCAGTATTTT. Residues: CASSPGTVSTDTQYF. Looking up the rest from reference TRBV7-3 and TRBJ2-3 gives the full variable domain: GAGVSQTPSNKVTEKGKYVELRCDPISGHTALYWYRQSLGQGPEFLIYFQGTGAADDSGLPNDRFFAVRPEGSVSTLKIQRTERGDSAVYLCASSPGTVSTDTQYFGPGTRLTVL.

This clone was detected ten times or more. The J gene is TRBJ2-2, the V gene TRBV9; 7 bases are a match to TRBD2. Germline V CDR1 and CDR2: SGDLS, YYNGEE. J gave up 6 bases and V 7 bases, and 12 bases lay outside the gene matches. The CDR3 loop spans 15 amino acids. CDR3 nucleotide sequence: TGTGCCAGCGGAGCGGGGTACGCTCGGGCCGGGGAGCTGTTTTTT. It specifies CASGAGYARAGELFF.

The V gene is TRBV5-6, the J gene TRBJ1-4, with TRBD1 as a possible D gene (6 bases). Germline V CDR1 and CDR2: SGHDT, YYEEEE. The CDR3 is 15 amino acids. V was shortened by 2 bases and J by 5 bases, with 13 bases between the two germline ends. The CDR3: CASSFRGGRNEKLFF. The CDR3 coding sequence is TGTGCCAGCAGCTTCAGGGGCGGGAGGAATGAAAAACTGTTTTTT.

The chain joins TRBV7-9 to TRBJ2-5; unclear D gene. CDR1 is SEHNR and CDR2 is FQNEAQ in the germline V gene (reference sequence). This CDR3 region has 12 residues. With 6 bases removed from V and 3 bases from J, the gap between germline ends came to 8 bases. CDR3 sequence reads: CASSDRKETQYF. The CDR3 DNA reads as TGTGCCAGCAGTGATAGAAAAGAGACCCAGTACTTC.

The chain is built from TRBV4-1 and TRBJ1-6, with 9 nucleotides matching TRBD1. After removal of 8 bases from V and 11 bases from J, the junction contained 10 bases not matched to a gene. The CDR3 covers 14 residues. Germline V gene data show CDR1 as MGHRA and CDR2 as YSYEKL. CDR3 sequence: CASRQGVEFTPLHF. The DNA for the CDR3 is TGCGCCAGCCGACAGGGGGTGGAATTCACACCCCTCCACTTT.

This clone has a handful of counts. Other nucleotide sequences in the sample specify the same CDR3. The V and J genes are TRBV7-9 and TRBJ1-3, with D unclear. Germline CDR1 is SEHNR and CDR2 is FQNEAQ (reference sequence). Trimming cost V 6 bases and J 1 base, with 10 bases left between them. This CDR3 comprises 14 residues. CDR3 DNA sequence: TGTGCCAGCAGTCGCACAGATTCTGGAAACACCATATATTTT. Translated, it gives CASSRTDSGNTIYF.

The rearrangement joins TRBV29-1 to TRBJ2-3; TRBD1 matches 10 bases. V dropped 6 bases and J dropped 3; count of bases not matched to a gene: 9. The germline V gene has CDR1 SQVTM and CDR2 ANQGSEA. The CDR3 spans 15 residues. CDR3 in amino acids: CSVTGTGDWTDTQYF. Here the CDR3 DNA reads TGCAGCGTGACCGGGACAGGGGACTGGACAGATACGCAGTATTTT.

In this sample, this clone turned up once. V usage is TRBV28 and J usage is TRBJ1-1; the D gene is possibly TRBD1 (5 bases). The germline gives CDR1 MDHEN, CDR2 SYDVKM. This CDR3 is 17 amino acids long. V lost 7 bases to trimming and J lost 2 bases, with 23 bases between them. CDR3 residues: CASKWGGMGRSNTEAFF. The CDR3 DNA reads TGTGCCAGCAAGTGGGGGGGAATGGGTCGGTCTAACACTGAAGCTTTCTTT.